This TCR beta chain is from a study of CD8+ T cells in alopecia areata. It was cDNA, reverse transcribed from extracted RNA, that served as the sequencing template. Profiling relied on immunoSEQ multiplex PCR, and the TCRdb table lists in-frame clones only, not all of them. The table records some 240,000 clones, 50% to 70% of them present only once. Per germline, CDR1 GTSNPN and CDR2 SVGIG (reference sequence). Between the trimmed V and J ends, which lost 7 bases and 0 bases, there was a span of 19 bases. This CDR3 spans 17 amino acids. Specimen: CD4+ T cells sorted from blood, collected at week 0. This chain links TRBV30 with TRBJ2-6; D is unresolved. The receptor comes from a human donor with alopecia areata. The CDR3 DNA is TGTGCCTCATCTGCTGGGCAGGTGCTCTCTGGGGCCAACGTCCTGACTTTC. Protein product: CASSAGQVLSGANVLTF.